These T cell receptor beta chains were read from a single sample in a study of T cells in Graves' hyperthyroidism and ophthalmopathy. MiXCR was run by TCRdb on the multiplex PCR reads, yielding one entry per CDR3 protein. Here the sample spans around 370,000 distinct CDR3 sequences, less than 20% being singletons. The sample was blood. Receptor source: a man between 18 and 35 years old with Graves' ophthalmopathy. Each CDR3 is given with its conserved first and last residue. D genes are given only for firm matches. Size is omitted from some rows. Given values are once, few, many or a class for expanded clones.

TRBV27	.	.	15	TRBJ2-1	TGTGCCAGCAGTTTATCCGACAGAGTTTACAATGAGCAGTTCTTC	CASSLSDRVYNEQFF
TRBV11-2	TRBD1	many	15	TRBJ1-1	TGTGCCAGCAGCTTCCTCCGGACAGGGGACACTGAAGCTTTCTTT	CASSFLRTGDTEAFF
TRBV13	.	.	16	TRBJ2-7	TGTGCCAGCAGCTTCAGGCGGGGCACCGATTACTACGAGCAGTACTTC	CASSFRRGTDYYEQYF
TRBV19	.	few	14	TRBJ2-2	TGTGCCAGTACCCCCCAAGGGATTGCCGGGGAGCTGTTTTTT	CASTPQGIAGELFF
TRBV9	.	few	15	TRBJ2-5	TGTGCCAGCAGCGTAGGGGCGGGGAAAAAAGAGACCCAGTACTTC	CASSVGAGKKETQYF
TRBV29-1	.	many	8	TRBJ1-1	TGCAGCGTTGAAGAAGCTTTCTTT	CSVEEAFF
TRBV6-5	TRBD1	many	15	TRBJ1-2	TGTGCCAGCAGTTACTTGGGACAGGGCCCTGAGGGCTACACCTTC	CASSYLGQGPEGYTF
TRBV14	.	.	14	TRBJ1-1	TGTGCCAGCAGCCAAGGCAGGGTATACACTGAAGCTTTCTTT	CASSQGRVYTEAFF
TRBV5-1	.	many	15	TRBJ2-7	TGCGCCAGCAGCCCGAGGGGGGGCAGTTCCTACGAGCAGTACTTC	CASSPRGGSSYEQYF
TRBV29-1	TRBD1	few	17	TRBJ1-6	TGCAGCGCCCCCGGGACAGGAGGGAGGGGTGGGCGGTCACCCCTCCACTTT	CSAPGTGGRGGRSPLHF
TRBV27	.	.	14	TRBJ2-1	TGTGCCAGCAGCCGGGAACGACTTTACAATGAGCAGTTCTTC	CASSRERLYNEQFF
TRBV13	TRBD2	.	15	TRBJ2-5	TGTGCCAGCACCAGGGGCGGGGGGCCCCAAGAGACCCAGTACTTC	CASTRGGGPQETQYF
TRBV2	TRBD1	many	14	TRBJ1-5	TGTGCCAGTTGTGACAGGGAGGGCAATCAGCCCCAGCATTTT	CASCDREGNQPQHF
TRBV15	.	.	15	TRBJ2-5	TGTGCCACCAGCAGAGATATATCAGAACCAGCGACCCAGTACTTC	CATSRDISEPATQYF
TRBV29-1	.	few	15	TRBJ2-2	TGCAGCGTTGTTCCCCCCGGGGGTAGCACCGGGGAGCTGTTTTTT	CSVVPPGGSTGELFF
TRBV12-3/TRBV12-4	.	many	14	TRBJ1-4	TGTGCCAGCAGTTTGGATAAGGCTAATGAAAAACTGTTTTTT	CASSLDKANEKLFF
TRBV5-5	TRBD1	.	15	TRBJ1-2	TGTGCCAGCAGCTTGGGGGCAGGGGGCAACTATGGCTACACCTTC	CASSLGAGGNYGYTF
TRBV3-1	.	.	14	TRBJ1-1	TGTGCCAGCAGCCAAGATATGGTAGGCAGGGAAGCTTTCTTT	CASSQDMVGREAFF
TRBV3-1	.	few	14	TRBJ1-5	TGTGCCGGCAGCCACACACTTTGGGGCCAGCCCCAGCATTTT	CAGSHTLWGQPQHF
TRBV5-4	.	.	15	TRBJ2-3	TGTGCCAGCAGGATCGGGGGTATACCCCGGGATACGCAGTATTTT	CASRIGGIPRDTQYF
TRBV6-1	.	few	14	TRBJ1-1	TGTGCCAGCAGTGAAAGGGGGGGGAACGCTGAAGCTTTCTTT	CASSERGGNAEAFF
TRBV6-1	TRBD1	many	14	TRBJ2-7	TGTGCCAGCAGATCCTACAGGGGCTGGTACGAGCAGTACTTC	CASRSYRGWYEQYF
TRBV7-3	TRBD2	few	17	TRBJ2-3	TGTGCCAGCAGCTCTGGGACTAGCGGGGGGGCATCAGATACGCAGTATTTT	CASSSGTSGGASDTQYF
TRBV5-1	.	.	15	TRBJ2-1	TGCGCCAGCAGCTTGAGCGAGGGAATCTACAATGAGCAGTTCTTC	CASSLSEGIYNEQFF
TRBV5-4	.	.	16	TRBJ2-3	TGTGCCAGCAGCTTGGCCATTAGGGCGAGCACAGATACGCAGTATTTT	CASSLAIRASTDTQYF
TRBV6-1	.	many	13	TRBJ1-5	TGTGCCAGCAGTCTATGGGGCGACCAGCCCCAGCATTTT	CASSLWGDQPQHF
TRBV7-3	.	many	14	TRBJ1-1	TGTGCCAGCAGCTCCCATTCCTCGAGGACTGAAGCTTTCTTT	CASSSHSSRTEAFF
TRBV5-5	.	.	16	TRBJ2-1	TGTGCCAGCAGTTGGGAGATTGCGGGGGCATACAATGAGCAGTTCTTC	CASSWEIAGAYNEQFF
TRBV7-6	.	many	13	TRBJ2-7	TGTGCCAGCAGCCCCCAGGGTCCCTACGAGCAGTACTTC	CASSPQGPYEQYF
TRBV7-9	TRBD2	.	16	TRBJ2-1	TGTGCCAGCAGCCGTTCGTGGACTAGCGGGGGCAATGAGCAGTTCTTC	CASSRSWTSGGNEQFF
TRBV7-2	.	.	17	TRBJ2-3	TGTGCCAGCAGCTTAGCTAGCGCCAAGGCGGCCCCAGATACGCAGTATTTT	CASSLASAKAAPDTQYF
TRBV7-9	.	many	15	TRBJ1-2	TGTGCCAGCAGCCACAACCTTGAGGGAGGCTATGGCTACACCTTC	CASSHNLEGGYGYTF
TRBV7-2	TRBD2	many	13	TRBJ2-5	TGTGCCAGCAGCTTAGCGCGGGAGGAGACCCAGTACTTC	CASSLAREETQYF
TRBV20-1	TRBD2	many	15	TRBJ2-1	TGCAGTGCTAGACTAGCGGGGGTCTCCTACAATGAGCAGTTCTTC	CSARLAGVSYNEQFF
TRBV5-8	.	few	16	TRBJ2-3	TGTGCCAGCAGCTCAGGGGAAAAGGGGACGACAGATACGCAGTATTTT	CASSSGEKGTTDTQYF
TRBV2	TRBD1	few	14	TRBJ1-5	TGTGCCAGCAGTTCAGGGGGCGCGGGTCAGCCCCAGCATTTT	CASSSGGAGQPQHF
TRBV7-6	.	many	15	TRBJ1-3	TGTGCCAGCAGCTTAACCCCACAGGCTGGAAACACCATATATTTT	CASSLTPQAGNTIYF
TRBV20-1	TRBD1	many	14	TRBJ1-2	TGCAGTGTTTCCGGGACAGGGGACGGCTGGGGCTACACCTTC	CSVSGTGDGWGYTF
TRBV18	.	few	15	TRBJ1-2	TGTGCCAGCTCAGCGACCGACACATCCTTTGCGGGCTACACCTTC	CASSATDTSFAGYTF
TRBV12-3/TRBV12-4	TRBD2	many	15	TRBJ2-7	TGTGCCAGCAAAAGAGTGGGGGGACTATCCTACGAGCAGTACTTC	CASKRVGGLSYEQYF
TRBV12-3/TRBV12-4	TRBD2	.	15	TRBJ2-3	TGTGCCAGCAGCCGGACTAGCGGGAGTCAGGATACGCAGTATTTT	CASSRTSGSQDTQYF
TRBV7-6	TRBD1	.	15	TRBJ2-1	TGTGCCAGCAGCTTAGCCTGGACAGGGGACAATGAGCAGTTCTTC	CASSLAWTGDNEQFF
TRBV6-1	.	.	12	TRBJ2-1	TGTGCCAGCAGTGATGCTTCGGGGGAGCAGTTCTTC	CASSDASGEQFF
TRBV6-2/TRBV6-3	TRBD1	.	12	TRBJ1-2	TGTGCCAGCAGTGCCGGGACAGATGGCTACACCTTC	CASSAGTDGYTF
TRBV6-1	.	many	14	TRBJ1-4	TGTGCCAGCAGTGAATTTGGGCAAAATGAAAAACTGTTTTTT	CASSEFGQNEKLFF
TRBV5-4	.	.	17	TRBJ2-3	TGTGCCAGCAGCTTGTTCGGGGGAATTTTCGGCACAGATACGCAGTATTTT	CASSLFGGIFGTDTQYF
TRBV12-3/TRBV12-4	.	many	14	TRBJ1-1	TGTGCCACCCAACGCCGGGACCGAAACACTGAAGCTTTCTTT	CATQRRDRNTEAFF
TRBV5-1	.	many	14	TRBJ1-1	TGCGCCAGCAGCTTACAGGTGGCGAACACTGAAGCTTTCTTT	CASSLQVANTEAFF
TRBV6-1	.	many	16	TRBJ1-5	TGTGCCAGCAGTGAGCTGAGGTTGGATAGCAATCAGCCCCAGCATTTT	CASSELRLDSNQPQHF
TRBV9	TRBD2	few	15	TRBJ2-5	TGTGCCAGCAGCTCCCGTGGCGGGGGGCAAGAGACCCAGTACTTC	CASSSRGGGQETQYF
TRBV6-1	.	.	13	TRBJ2-1	TGTGCCAGCACTCTCAACAGGGACGGTGAGCAGTTCTTC	CASTLNRDGEQFF
TRBV3-1	.	few	15	TRBJ2-2	TGTGCCAGCAGCCAAGATGGGGCAGGCACCGGGGAGCTGTTTTTT	CASSQDGAGTGELFF
TRBV24-1	TRBD1	many	16	TRBJ2-3	TGTGCCACCAGTGATCCGGGACAGGGGGCTACAGATACGCAGTATTTT	CATSDPGQGATDTQYF
TRBV28	TRBD1	many	15	TRBJ2-7	TGTGCCAGCAGTCGCCCGGGACAGGGGCTCTACGAGCAGTACTTC	CASSRPGQGLYEQYF
TRBV6-2/TRBV6-3	.	many	14	TRBJ2-1	TGTGCCAGCAGTTACTCAGGACAGATCAATGAGCAGTTCTTC	CASSYSGQINEQFF
TRBV20-1	.	.	13	TRBJ1-5	TGCAGTGCTACAGGGAATTCCAATCAGCCCCAGCATTTT	CSATGNSNQPQHF